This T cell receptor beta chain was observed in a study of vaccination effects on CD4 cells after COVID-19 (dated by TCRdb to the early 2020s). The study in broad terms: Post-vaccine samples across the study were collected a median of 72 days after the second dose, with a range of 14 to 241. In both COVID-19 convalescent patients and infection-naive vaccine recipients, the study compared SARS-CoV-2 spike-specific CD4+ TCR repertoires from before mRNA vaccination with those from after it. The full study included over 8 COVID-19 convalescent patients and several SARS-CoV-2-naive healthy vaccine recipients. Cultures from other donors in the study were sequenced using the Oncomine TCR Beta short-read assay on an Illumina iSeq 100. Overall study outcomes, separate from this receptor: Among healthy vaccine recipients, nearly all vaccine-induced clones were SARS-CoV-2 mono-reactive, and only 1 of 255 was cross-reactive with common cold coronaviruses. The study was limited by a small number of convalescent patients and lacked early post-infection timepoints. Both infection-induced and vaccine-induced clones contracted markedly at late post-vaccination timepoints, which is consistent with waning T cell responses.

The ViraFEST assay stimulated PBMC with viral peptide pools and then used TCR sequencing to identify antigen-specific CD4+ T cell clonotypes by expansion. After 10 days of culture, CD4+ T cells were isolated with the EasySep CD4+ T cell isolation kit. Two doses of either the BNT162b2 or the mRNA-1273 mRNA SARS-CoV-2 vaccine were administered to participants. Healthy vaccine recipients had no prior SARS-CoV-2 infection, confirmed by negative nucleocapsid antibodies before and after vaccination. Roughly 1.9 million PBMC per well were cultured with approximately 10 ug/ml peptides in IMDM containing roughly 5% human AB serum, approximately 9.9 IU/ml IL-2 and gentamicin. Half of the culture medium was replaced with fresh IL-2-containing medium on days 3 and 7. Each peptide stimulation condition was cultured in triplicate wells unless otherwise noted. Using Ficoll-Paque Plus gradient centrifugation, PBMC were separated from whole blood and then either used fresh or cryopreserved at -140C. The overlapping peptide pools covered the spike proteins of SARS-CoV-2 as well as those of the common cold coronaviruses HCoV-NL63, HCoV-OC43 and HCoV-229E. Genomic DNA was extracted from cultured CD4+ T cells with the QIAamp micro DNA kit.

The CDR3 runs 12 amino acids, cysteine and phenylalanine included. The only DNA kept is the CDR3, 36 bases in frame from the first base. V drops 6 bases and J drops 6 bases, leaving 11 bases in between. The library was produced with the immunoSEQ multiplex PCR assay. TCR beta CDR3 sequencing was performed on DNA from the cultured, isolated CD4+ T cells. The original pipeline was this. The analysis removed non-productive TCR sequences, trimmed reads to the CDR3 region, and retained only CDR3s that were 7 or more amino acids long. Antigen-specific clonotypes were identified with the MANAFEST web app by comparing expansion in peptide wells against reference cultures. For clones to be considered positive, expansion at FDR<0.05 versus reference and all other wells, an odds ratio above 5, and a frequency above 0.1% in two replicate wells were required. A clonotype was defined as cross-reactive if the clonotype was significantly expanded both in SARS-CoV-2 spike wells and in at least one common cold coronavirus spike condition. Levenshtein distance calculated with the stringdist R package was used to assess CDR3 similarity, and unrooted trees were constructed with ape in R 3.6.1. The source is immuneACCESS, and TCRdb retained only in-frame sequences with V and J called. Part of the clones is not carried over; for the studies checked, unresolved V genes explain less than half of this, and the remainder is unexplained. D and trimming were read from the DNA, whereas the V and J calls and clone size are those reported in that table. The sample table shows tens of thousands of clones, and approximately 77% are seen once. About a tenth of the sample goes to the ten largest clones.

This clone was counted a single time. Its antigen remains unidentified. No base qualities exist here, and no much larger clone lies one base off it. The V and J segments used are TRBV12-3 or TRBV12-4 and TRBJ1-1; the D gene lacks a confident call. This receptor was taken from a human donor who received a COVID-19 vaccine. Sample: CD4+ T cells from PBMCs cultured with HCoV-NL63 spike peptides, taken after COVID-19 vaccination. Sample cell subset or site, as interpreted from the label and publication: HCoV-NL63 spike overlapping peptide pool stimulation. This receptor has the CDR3 CASRRGRAEAFF. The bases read TGTGCCAGCAGGAGAGGGAGGGCTGAAGCTTTCTTT.